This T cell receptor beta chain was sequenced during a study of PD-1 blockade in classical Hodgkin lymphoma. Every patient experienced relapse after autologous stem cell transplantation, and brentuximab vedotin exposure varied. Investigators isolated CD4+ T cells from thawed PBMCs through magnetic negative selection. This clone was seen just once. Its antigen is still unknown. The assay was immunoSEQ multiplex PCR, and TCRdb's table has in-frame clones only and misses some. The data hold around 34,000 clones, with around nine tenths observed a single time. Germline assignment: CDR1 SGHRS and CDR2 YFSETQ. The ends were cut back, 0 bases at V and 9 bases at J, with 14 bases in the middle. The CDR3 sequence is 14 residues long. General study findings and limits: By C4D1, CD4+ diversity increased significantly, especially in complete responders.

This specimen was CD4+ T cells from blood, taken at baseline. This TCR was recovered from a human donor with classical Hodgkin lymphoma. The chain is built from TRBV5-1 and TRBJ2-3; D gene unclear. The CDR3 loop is CASSLALGLDTQYF. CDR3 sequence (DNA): TGCGCCAGCAGCTTGGCCCTGGGTCTCGACACGCAGTATTTT.